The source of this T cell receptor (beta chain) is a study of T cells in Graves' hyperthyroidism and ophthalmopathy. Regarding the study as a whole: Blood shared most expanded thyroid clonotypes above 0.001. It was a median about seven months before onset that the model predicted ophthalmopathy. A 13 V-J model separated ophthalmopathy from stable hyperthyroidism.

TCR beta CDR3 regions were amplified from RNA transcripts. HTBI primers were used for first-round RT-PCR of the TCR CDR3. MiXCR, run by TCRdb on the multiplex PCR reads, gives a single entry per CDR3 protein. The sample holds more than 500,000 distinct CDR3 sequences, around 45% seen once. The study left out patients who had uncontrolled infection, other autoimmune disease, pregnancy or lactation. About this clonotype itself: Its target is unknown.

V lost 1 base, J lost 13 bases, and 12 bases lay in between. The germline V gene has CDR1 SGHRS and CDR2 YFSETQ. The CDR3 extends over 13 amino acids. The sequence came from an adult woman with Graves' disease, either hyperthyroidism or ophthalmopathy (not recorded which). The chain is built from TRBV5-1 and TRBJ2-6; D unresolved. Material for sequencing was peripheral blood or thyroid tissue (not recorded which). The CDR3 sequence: CASSLLERSVLTF. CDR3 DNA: TGCGCCAGCAGCTTGTTAGAGCGATCGGTCCTGACTTTC.